These T cell receptor beta chains were read from a single sample in a study of T-cell memory formation after mild COVID-19. TCRdb reanalysed the 5' RACE reads using MiXCR and keeps one entry per CDR3 protein. The table records 300,000 or so distinct CDR3 sequences, roughly 15% of them present only once. The sequenced sample consisted of PBMCs or a T cell subset sorted from them (not recorded which). Receptors were obtained from a man between 18 and 35 years old who had mild COVID-19 (a few samples of this study predate the infection). Cell type and time point are not known. The CDR3 runs from the conserved cysteine through the conserved F or W. D genes are given only for firm matches. Some rows mark clone size as missing; the rest say once, few, many or name a class of expanded clone.

V	size	length	D	J	CDR3	DNA
TRBV5-1	-	15	-	TRBJ2-2	CASSPSHRVTGELFF	TGCGCCAGCAGCCCTTCGCACCGAGTCACCGGGGAGCTGTTTTTT
TRBV4-3	-	14	-	TRBJ2-7	CASSLDMVAYEQYF	TGCGCCAGCAGCTTAGACATGGTGGCCTACGAGCAGTACTTC
TRBV18	-	14	-	TRBJ2-3	CASSPPAPTDTQYF	TGTGCCAGCTCACCACCGGCCCCCACAGATACGCAGTATTTT
TRBV30	-	12	TRBD1	TRBJ1-1	CAWGTGNTEAFF	TGTGCCTGGGGGACAGGGAACACTGAAGCTTTCTTT
TRBV9	-	15	-	TRBJ2-2	CASGGAGGLSGELFF	TGTGCCAGCGGCGGGGCCGGGGGGCTGTCCGGGGAGCTGTTTTTT
TRBV6-6	few	14	-	TRBJ1-6	CASQREFEGGPLHF	TGTGCCAGCCAAAGGGAGTTCGAGGGTGGGCCCCTCCACTTT
TRBV30	-	14	-	TRBJ1-6	CAWTAVGGKSPLHF	TGTGCCTGGACCGCCGTCGGGGGAAAGTCACCCCTCCACTTT
TRBV7-3	many	12	-	TRBJ2-1	CASSRPGGEQFF	TGTGCCAGCAGCAGACCCGGGGGTGAGCAGTTCTTC
TRBV19	-	15	TRBD1	TRBJ1-2	CASSMGTADPYGYTF	TGTGCCAGTAGTATGGGGACAGCGGACCCCTATGGCTACACCTTC
TRBV6-2/TRBV6-3	-	14	-	TRBJ1-1	CASSVPRGNTEAFF	TGTGCCAGCAGTGTACCCCGGGGGAACACTGAAGCTTTCTTT
TRBV7-3	-	13	-	TRBJ1-2	CASSGEGGYGYTF	TGTGCCAGCAGCGGGGAAGGAGGCTATGGCTACACCTTC
TRBV5-1	-	16	TRBD1	TRBJ2-3	CASSLTGGLSTDTQYF	TGCGCCAGCAGCTTGACAGGGGGCCTCAGCACAGATACGCAGTATTTT
TRBV6-6	-	14	-	TRBJ1-1	CASSYQKTGTEAFF	TGTGCCAGCAGTTACCAGAAGACAGGCACTGAAGCTTTCTTT
TRBV23-1	many	17	-	TRBJ1-1	CASSQWDIRGRGPEAFF	TGCGCCAGCAGTCAATGGGACATCCGAGGACGGGGTCCTGAAGCTTTCTTT
TRBV2	few	12	-	TRBJ2-5	CAGAIRWETQYF	TGTGCCGGAGCGATCCGGTGGGAGACCCAGTACTTC
TRBV20-1	many	13	-	TRBJ1-1	CSARTDGNTEAFF	TGCAGTGCTAGGACGGATGGGAACACTGAAGCTTTCTTT
TRBV6-5	few	14	TRBD1	TRBJ2-7	CASRSGQSSYEQYF	TGTGCCAGCAGGTCGGGACAGAGCTCCTACGAGCAGTACTTC
TRBV7-2	-	15	TRBD1	TRBJ1-3	CASRQTGGSGNTIYF	TGTGCCAGCAGGCAGACAGGGGGCTCTGGAAACACCATATATTTT